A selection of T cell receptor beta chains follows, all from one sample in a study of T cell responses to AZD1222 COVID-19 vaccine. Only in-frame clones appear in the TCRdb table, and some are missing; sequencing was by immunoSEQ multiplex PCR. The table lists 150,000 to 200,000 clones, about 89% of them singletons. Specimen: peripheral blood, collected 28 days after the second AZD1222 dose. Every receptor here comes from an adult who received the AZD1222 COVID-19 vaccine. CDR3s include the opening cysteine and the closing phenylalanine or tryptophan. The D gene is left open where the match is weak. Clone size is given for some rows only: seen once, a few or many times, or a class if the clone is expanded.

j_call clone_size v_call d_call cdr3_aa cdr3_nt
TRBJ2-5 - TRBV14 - CASSQGSWWRETQYF TGTGCCAGCAGCCAAGGATCCTGGTGGAGGGAGACCCAGTACTTC
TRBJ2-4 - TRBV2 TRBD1 CASADRGLAKNIQYF TGTGCCAGCGCAGACAGGGGGTTGGCCAAAAACATTCAGTACTTC
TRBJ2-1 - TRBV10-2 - CASSVSRTYNEQFF TGCGCCAGCAGTGTGTCTAGAACATACAATGAGCAGTTCTTC
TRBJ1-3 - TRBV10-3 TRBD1 CAISESGTGNLISGNTIYF TGTGCCATCAGTGAGTCCGGGACAGGAAACCTGATCTCTGGAAACACCATATATTTT
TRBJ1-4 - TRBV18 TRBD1 CASSETGSEKLFF TGTGCCAGCTCAGAGACAGGGAGTGAAAAACTGTTTTTT
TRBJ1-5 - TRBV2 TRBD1 CASSDWQGDNQPQHF TGTGCCAGCAGTGACTGGCAGGGGGACAATCAGCCCCAGCATTTT
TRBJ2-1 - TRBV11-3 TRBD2 CASSLESGGALGHEQFF TGTGCCAGCAGCTTAGAGAGCGGGGGGGCCCTTGGGCATGAGCAGTTCTTC
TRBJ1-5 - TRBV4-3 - CASSLGNQPQHF TGCGCCAGCAGCCTCGGTAATCAGCCCCAGCATTTT
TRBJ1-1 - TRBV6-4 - CASRGSGSSEAFF TGTGCCAGCAGGGGTTCAGGGTCTTCTGAAGCTTTCTTT
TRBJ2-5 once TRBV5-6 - CASSVWGRVETQYF TGTGCCAGCAGCGTCTGGGGGCGGGTAGAGACCCAGTACTTC
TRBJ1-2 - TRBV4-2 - CASSQDLRDYGYTF TGTGCCAGCAGCCAAGATCTCCGGGACTATGGCTACACCTTC
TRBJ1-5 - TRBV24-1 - CATITGEGSQPQHF TGTGCCACCATTACCGGTGAAGGGAGTCAGCCCCAGCATTTT
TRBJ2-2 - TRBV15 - CATSRDNNGELFF TGTGCCACCAGCAGAGATAATAACGGGGAGCTGTTTTTT
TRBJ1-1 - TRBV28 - CASSSGRAEAFF TGTGCCAGCAGTTCAGGGCGGGCTGAAGCTTTCTTT
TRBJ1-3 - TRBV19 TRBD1 CASRQTDRAHSGNTIYF TGTGCCAGTAGGCAAACCGACAGGGCTCACTCTGGAAACACCATATATTTT
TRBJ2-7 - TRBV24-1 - CATRTKGSLYEQYF TGTGCCACCCGGACCAAAGGGAGCCTCTACGAGCAGTACTTC
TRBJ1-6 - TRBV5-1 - CASSLERPNSPLHF TGCGCCAGCAGCTTGGAGCGACCTAATTCACCCCTCCACTTT
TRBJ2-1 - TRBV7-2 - CASSLASGLYNEQFF TGTGCCAGCAGCTTAGCTAGCGGCCTTTACAATGAGCAGTTCTTC
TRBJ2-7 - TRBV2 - CASSARTPTYEQYF TGTGCCAGCAGTGCCAGGACTCCTACCTACGAGCAGTACTTC
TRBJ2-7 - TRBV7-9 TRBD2 CASSSPTSGSFYEQYF TGTGCCAGCAGCTCCCCGACTAGCGGGAGTTTTTACGAGCAGTACTTC
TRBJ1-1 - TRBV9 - CASRSTSGVKGGTEAFF TGTGCCAGCCGCAGTACATCGGGCGTAAAAGGAGGGACTGAAGCTTTCTTT
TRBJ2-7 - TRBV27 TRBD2 CASSTTSGSLIGEYF TGTGCCAGCAGTACGACTAGCGGAAGCCTTATCGGCGAGTACTTC
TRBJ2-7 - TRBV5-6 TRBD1 CASSSAGTGFRVYEQYF TGTGCCAGCAGCTCGGCCGGGACAGGGTTTAGGGTCTACGAGCAGTACTTC
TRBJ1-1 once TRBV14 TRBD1 CASSHRDSSMNTEAFF TGTGCCAGCAGCCATCGGGACAGTTCCATGAACACTGAAGCTTTCTTT
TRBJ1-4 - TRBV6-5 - CASTLRGGSEKLFF TGTGCCAGCACCCTACGCGGGGGGAGTGAAAAACTGTTTTTT
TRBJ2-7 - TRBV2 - CASSELGTFAYEQYF TGTGCCAGCAGTGAACTGGGTACCTTTGCTTACGAGCAGTACTTC
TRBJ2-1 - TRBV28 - CAVRDNYNEQFF TGTGCCGTGCGGGACAACTACAATGAGCAGTTCTTC
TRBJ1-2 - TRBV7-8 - CASSLGGVRDPVYGYTF TGTGCCAGCAGCTTAGGTGGTGTGAGGGACCCAGTCTATGGCTACACCTTC
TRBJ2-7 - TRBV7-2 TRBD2 CASSPWTSGIGAYEQYF TGTGCCAGCAGCCCCTGGACTAGCGGGATAGGGGCTTACGAGCAGTACTTC
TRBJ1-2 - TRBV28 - CASSLRDTSLPLYGYTF TGTGCCAGCAGCTTACGGGACACTTCCCTTCCCCTCTATGGCTACACCTTC
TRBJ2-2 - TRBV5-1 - CASSPLGVTGELFF TGCGCCAGCAGCCCCCTCGGAGTCACCGGGGAGCTGTTTTTT
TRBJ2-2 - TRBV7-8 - CASSFKPDSPPNTGELFF TGTGCCAGCAGCTTTAAACCTGACAGCCCCCCGAACACCGGGGAGCTGTTTTTT
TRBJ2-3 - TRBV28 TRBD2 CASSFLLAGSSVTQYF TGTGCCAGCAGTTTTCTTTTAGCGGGAAGCTCGGTTACGCAGTATTTT
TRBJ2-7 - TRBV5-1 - CASSFRGHRVAGEQYF TGCGCCAGCAGCTTTCGTGGACACAGGGTGGCGGGGGAGCAGTACTTC
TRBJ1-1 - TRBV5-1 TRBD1 CASSLQGGNTEAFF TGCGCCAGCAGCTTACAGGGGGGGAACACTGAAGCTTTCTTT
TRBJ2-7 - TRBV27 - CASSKGTTYEQYF TGTGCCAGCAGCAAGGGGACCACCTACGAGCAGTACTTC
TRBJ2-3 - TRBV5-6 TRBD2 CASSFWGLGGTDTQYF TGTGCCAGCAGCTTCTGGGGACTAGGTGGCACAGATACGCAGTATTTT
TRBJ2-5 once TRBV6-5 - CASSYSGQSWETQYF TGTGCCAGCAGTTACTCGGGACAAAGTTGGGAGACCCAGTACTTC
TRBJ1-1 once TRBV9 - CASSSPDLGDTEAFF TGTGCCAGCAGCAGCCCCGACTTGGGGGACACTGAAGCTTTCTTT
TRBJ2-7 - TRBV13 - CASSSPLQGTEQYF TGTGCCAGCAGCTCACCACTCCAGGGGACAGAGCAGTACTTC
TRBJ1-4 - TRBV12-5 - CASGYGQLNEKLFF TGTGCTAGTGGTTACGGACAGCTTAATGAAAAACTGTTTTTT
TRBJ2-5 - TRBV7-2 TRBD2 CASSQITSAETQYF TGTGCCAGCAGCCAGATTACTAGCGCCGAGACCCAGTACTTC
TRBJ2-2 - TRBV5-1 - CASNSGAGVYTGELFF TGCGCCAGCAACTCGGGGGCAGGGGTGTACACCGGGGAGCTGTTTTTT
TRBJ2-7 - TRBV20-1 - CSARDYDEQYF TGCAGTGCTAGAGATTACGACGAGCAGTACTTC
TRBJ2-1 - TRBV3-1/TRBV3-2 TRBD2 CASSSSGRGYNEQFF TGTGCCAGCAGCTCTAGCGGGAGGGGGTACAATGAGCAGTTCTTC